The rows below give T cell receptor beta chains drawn from one sample of a study of blood T cell repertoires in COVID-19. TCRdb keeps only in-frame clones here, not all; method: immunoSEQ multiplex PCR. Of roughly 73,000 clones in the sample, roughly 79% are singletons; the top ten hold 20% to 25%. The sample was peripheral blood. These receptors all stem from a man aged 65-85 years with acute or convalescent COVID-19. CDR3s include the opening cysteine and the closing phenylalanine or tryptophan. D genes are given only for firm matches. Expanded clones get a size class; other rows say once, few or many, or leave the size out.

TRBJ2-7,TRBV3-1/TRBV3-2,NA,NA,CASSQEGEGVRYEQYF,TGTGCCAGCAGCCAAGAGGGTGAAGGGGTAAGATACGAGCAGTACTTC
TRBJ1-6,TRBV19,NA,TRBD1,CASSLERWGQGGLPLHF,TGTGCCAGTAGTCTCGAGCGATGGGGACAGGGAGGGCTCCCCCTCCACTTT
TRBJ1-5,TRBV15,NA,TRBD1,CATSRDLDRGSGDQPQHF,TGTGCCACCAGCAGAGATCTGGACAGGGGTTCAGGAGATCAGCCCCAGCATTTT
TRBJ2-1,TRBV28,few,TRBD1,CASSLGLGGSRSYNEQFF,TGTGCCAGCAGTTTAGGGCTAGGGGGCTCCAGATCCTACAATGAGCAGTTCTTC
TRBJ1-2,TRBV2,NA,TRBD1,CASSQGGDYGYTF,TGTGCCAGCAGTCAGGGGGGAGACTATGGCTACACCTTC
TRBJ1-1,TRBV5-1,few,NA,CASSLEGMNTEAFF,TGCGCCAGCAGCTTGGAGGGGATGAACACTGAAGCTTTCTTT
TRBJ2-7,TRBV20-1,NA,NA,CTAAGHGEQYF,TGCACGGCCGCCGGACACGGCGAGCAGTACTTC
TRBJ2-7,TRBV29-1,NA,NA,CSVGGSFADSYEQYF,TGCAGCGTTGGAGGGAGCTTCGCGGACTCCTACGAGCAGTACTTC
TRBJ2-7,TRBV7-9,NA,TRBD2,CASSPTSGVVSYEQYF,TGTGCCAGCAGCCCAACTAGCGGTGTCGTCTCCTACGAGCAGTACTTC
TRBJ1-5,TRBV5-1,NA,TRBD1,CASSSGQGDQPQHF,TGCGCCAGCAGCTCCGGTCAGGGGGATCAGCCCCAGCATTTT
TRBJ1-4,TRBV15,NA,TRBD1,CATSRGGTGGLNEKLFF,TGTGCCACCAGCAGAGGGGGAACAGGGGGCCTTAATGAAAAACTGTTTTTT
TRBJ2-1,TRBV7-3,NA,TRBD2,CASSLGGSHNEQFF,TGTGCCAGCAGCTTGGGCGGGAGTCACAATGAGCAGTTCTTC
TRBJ1-5,TRBV23-1,NA,TRBD1,CASSQFPPEGQGQPQHF,TGCGCCAGCAGTCAATTCCCCCCCGAGGGACAGGGTCAGCCCCAGCATTTT
TRBJ1-5,TRBV27,once,TRBD1,CASRTSGGAGQPQHF,TGTGCCAGCAGGACCTCAGGGGGCGCAGGCCAGCCCCAGCATTTT
TRBJ1-1,TRBV27,NA,NA,CASRPRAGLSDTEAFF,TGTGCCAGCAGACCTCGGGCAGGGCTGTCGGACACTGAAGCTTTCTTT
TRBJ1-1,TRBV28,NA,TRBD1,CASSFYGQGRRAFF,TGTGCCAGCAGTTTCTACGGACAGGGGAGACGAGCTTTCTTT
TRBJ1-2,TRBV4-3,few,NA,CASSQDRVLAEGYTF,TGCGCCAGCAGCCAAGATCGGGTTTTGGCGGAAGGCTACACCTTC
TRBJ2-7,TRBV6-5,NA,TRBD1,CASTRTGPSDEQYF,TGTGCCAGCACTAGGACAGGTCCGTCCGACGAGCAGTACTTC
TRBJ1-5,TRBV28,NA,NA,CASSLLNEGNQPQHF,TGTGCCAGCAGTTTATTAAACGAGGGTAATCAGCCCCAGCATTTT
TRBJ1-6,TRBV4-3,NA,TRBD1,CASSPGGNSPLHF,TGCGCCAGCAGCCCAGGGGGGAATTCACCCCTCCACTTT
TRBJ1-1,TRBV10-1,once,NA,CASSESGAPNPEAFF,TGCGCCAGCAGTGAATCAGGGGCGCCCAACCCTGAAGCTTTCTTT
TRBJ2-2,TRBV27,NA,NA,CASSLYGELFF,TGTGCCAGCAGTTTGTACGGGGAGCTGTTTTTT
TRBJ1-5,TRBV3-1/TRBV3-2,NA,TRBD1,CASSLSLQGKEKSNQPQHF,TGTGCCAGCAGCCTATCACTACAGGGGAAGGAAAAAAGCAATCAGCCCCAGCATTTT
TRBJ1-6,TRBV25-1,NA,TRBD1,CASSDPRDRGNSPLHF,TGTGCCAGCAGTGATCCCCGGGACAGGGGGAATTCACCCCTCCACTTT
TRBJ2-3,TRBV13,NA,NA,CASSLVSSGLALTDTQYF,TGTGCCAGCAGCTTAGTATCATCCGGGCTAGCGCTCACAGATACGCAGTATTTT
TRBJ1-1,TRBV5-4,NA,NA,CASSPQPGVSGNTEAFF,TGTGCCAGCAGCCCCCAACCGGGGGTTTCGGGAAACACTGAAGCTTTCTTT
TRBJ2-1,TRBV5-5,NA,TRBD2,CASSLGLAGDYNEQFF,TGTGCCAGCAGCTTGGGACTAGCGGGAGACTACAATGAGCAGTTCTTC